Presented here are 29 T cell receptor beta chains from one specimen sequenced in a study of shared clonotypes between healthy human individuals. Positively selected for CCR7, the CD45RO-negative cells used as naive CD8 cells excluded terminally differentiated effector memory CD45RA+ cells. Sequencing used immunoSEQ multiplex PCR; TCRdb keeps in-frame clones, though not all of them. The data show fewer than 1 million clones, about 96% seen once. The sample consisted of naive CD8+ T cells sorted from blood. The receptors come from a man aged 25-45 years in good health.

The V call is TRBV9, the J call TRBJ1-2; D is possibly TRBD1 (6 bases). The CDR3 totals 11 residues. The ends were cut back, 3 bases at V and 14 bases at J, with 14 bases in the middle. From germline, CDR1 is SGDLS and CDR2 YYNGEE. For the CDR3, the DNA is TGTGCCAGCAGCGCCCGGACAGTCTGTACCTTC. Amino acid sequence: CASSARTVCTF.

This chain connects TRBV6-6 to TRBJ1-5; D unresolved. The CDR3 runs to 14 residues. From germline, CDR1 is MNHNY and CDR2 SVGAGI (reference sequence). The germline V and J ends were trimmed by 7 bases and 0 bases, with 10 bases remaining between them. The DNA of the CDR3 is TGTGCCAGCAAGGGCAGCGATAGCAATCAGCCCCAGCATTTT. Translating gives CASKGSDSNQPQHF.

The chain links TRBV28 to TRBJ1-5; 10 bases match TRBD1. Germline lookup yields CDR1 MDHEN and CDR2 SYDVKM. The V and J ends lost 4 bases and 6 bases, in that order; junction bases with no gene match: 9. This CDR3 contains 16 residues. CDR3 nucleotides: TGTGCCAGCAGTTCCTACGACAGGGGGCTTGGTCAGCCCCAGCATTTT. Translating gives CASSSYDRGLGQPQHF.

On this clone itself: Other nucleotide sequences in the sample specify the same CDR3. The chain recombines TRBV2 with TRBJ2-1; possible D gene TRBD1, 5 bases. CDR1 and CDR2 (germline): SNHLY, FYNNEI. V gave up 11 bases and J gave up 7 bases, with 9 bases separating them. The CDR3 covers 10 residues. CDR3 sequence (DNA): TGTGCCTCCAAGGGGAATGAGCAGTTCTTC. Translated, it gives CASKGNEQFF. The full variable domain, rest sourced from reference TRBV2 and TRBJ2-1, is EPEVTQTPSHQVTQMGQEVILRCVPISNHLYFYWYRQILGQKVEFLVSFYNNEISEKSEIFDDQFSVERPDGSNFTLKIRSTKLEDSAMYFCASKGNEQFFGPGTRLTVL.

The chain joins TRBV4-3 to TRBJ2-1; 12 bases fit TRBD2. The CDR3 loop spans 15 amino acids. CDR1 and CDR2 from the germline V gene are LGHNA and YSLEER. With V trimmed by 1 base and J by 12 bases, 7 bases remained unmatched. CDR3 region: CASSQGRTSGIGQFF. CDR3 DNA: TGCGCCAGCAGCCAAGGCCGGACTAGCGGGATTGGGCAGTTCTTC.

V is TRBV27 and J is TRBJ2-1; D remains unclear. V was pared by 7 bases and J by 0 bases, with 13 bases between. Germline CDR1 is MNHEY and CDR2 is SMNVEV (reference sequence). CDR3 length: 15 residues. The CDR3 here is CASMSLGYSYNEQFF. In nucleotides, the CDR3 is TGTGCCAGCATGAGTTTGGGTTACTCCTACAATGAGCAGTTCTTC.

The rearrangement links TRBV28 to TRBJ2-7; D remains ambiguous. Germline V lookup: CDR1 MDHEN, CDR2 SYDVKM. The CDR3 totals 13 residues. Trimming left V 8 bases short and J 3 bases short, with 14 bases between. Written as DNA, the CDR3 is TGTGCCAGCCAGACACTCAAGAGCTACGAGCAGTACTTC. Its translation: CASQTLKSYEQYF.

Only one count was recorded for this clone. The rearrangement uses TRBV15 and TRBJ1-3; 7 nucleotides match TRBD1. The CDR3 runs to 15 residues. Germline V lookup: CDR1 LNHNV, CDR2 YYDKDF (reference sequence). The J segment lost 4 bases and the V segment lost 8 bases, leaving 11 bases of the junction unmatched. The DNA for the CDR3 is TGTGCCACCCTCTCCTCCTACAGGGGCGGAAACACCATATATTTT. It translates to CATLSSYRGGNTIYF.

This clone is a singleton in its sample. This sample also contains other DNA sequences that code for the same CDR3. CDR3 bases: TGTGCCAGCCGGACAGGGGGCTCCTACGAGCAGTACTTC. Translating it yields CASRTGGSYEQYF. V gene TRBV2 combines with J gene TRBJ2-7; 10 bases agree with TRBD1. J lost 0 bases, V lost 8 bases, and 1 base had no gene match. CDR3 length: 13 amino acids. CDR1 is SNHLY, CDR2 FYNNEI, per germline.

The CDR3 DNA follows: TGTGCCAGCAACCAGGAAGAGACCCAGTACTTC. This encodes CASNQEETQYF. The chain combines TRBV27 with TRBJ2-5; D unresolved. V was shortened by 7 bases and J by 3 bases, with 6 bases between the two germline ends. CDR1 MNHEY and CDR2 SMNVEV come from the germline V gene (reference sequence). The CDR3 contains 11 residues.

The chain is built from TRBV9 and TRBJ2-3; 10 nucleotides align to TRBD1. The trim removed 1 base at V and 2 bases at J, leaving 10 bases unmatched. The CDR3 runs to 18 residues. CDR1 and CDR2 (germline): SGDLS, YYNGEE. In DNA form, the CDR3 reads TGTGCCAGCAGCGTACCCCGGACAGGGGGTGTTACCACAGATACGCAGTATTTT. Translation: CASSVPRTGGVTTDTQYF.

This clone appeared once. This chain's CDR3 is CASSPGQREQYF. The CDR3 DNA is TGCGCCAGCAGCCCGGGACAGCGAGAGCAGTACTTC. The rearrangement joins TRBV10-2 to TRBJ2-7; 7 bases fit TRBD1. The germline gives CDR1 WSHSY, CDR2 SAAADI. V trimming: 6 bases; J trimming: 7 bases; junction bases outside the gene matches: 6. The CDR3 is made up of 12 amino acids.

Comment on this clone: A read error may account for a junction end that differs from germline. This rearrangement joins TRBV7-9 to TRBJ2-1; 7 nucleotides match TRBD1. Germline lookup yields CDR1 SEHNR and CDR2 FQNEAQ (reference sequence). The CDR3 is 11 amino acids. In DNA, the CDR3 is TGTGCCAGCAGCGCCGGGACAGAGCTGTTCTTC. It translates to CASSAGTELFF.

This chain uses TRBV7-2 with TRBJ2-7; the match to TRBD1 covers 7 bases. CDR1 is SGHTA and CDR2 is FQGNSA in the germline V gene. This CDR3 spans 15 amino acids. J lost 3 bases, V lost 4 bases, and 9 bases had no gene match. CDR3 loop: CASSSLGGARYEQYF. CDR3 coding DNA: TGTGCCAGCAGCTCGTTAGGGGGCGCACGCTACGAGCAGTACTTC.

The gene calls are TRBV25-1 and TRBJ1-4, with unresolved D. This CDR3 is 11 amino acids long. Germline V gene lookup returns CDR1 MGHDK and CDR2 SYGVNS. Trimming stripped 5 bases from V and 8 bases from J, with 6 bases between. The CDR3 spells CASSRVEKLFF. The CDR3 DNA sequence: TGTGCCAGCAGTAGGGTCGAAAAACTGTTTTTT.

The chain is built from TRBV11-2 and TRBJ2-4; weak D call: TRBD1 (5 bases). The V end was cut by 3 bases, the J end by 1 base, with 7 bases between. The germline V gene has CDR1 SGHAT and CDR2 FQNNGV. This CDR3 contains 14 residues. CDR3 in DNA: TGTGCCAGCAGCTTCAGGGCGGCCAAAAACATTCAGTACTTC. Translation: CASSFRAAKNIQYF.

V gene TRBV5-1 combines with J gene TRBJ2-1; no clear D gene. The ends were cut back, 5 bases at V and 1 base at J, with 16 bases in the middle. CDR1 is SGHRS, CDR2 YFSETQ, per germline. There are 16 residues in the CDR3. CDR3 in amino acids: CASSRPADPSYNEQFF. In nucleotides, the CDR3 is TGCGCCAGCAGTCGTCCGGCGGACCCATCCTACAATGAGCAGTTCTTC.

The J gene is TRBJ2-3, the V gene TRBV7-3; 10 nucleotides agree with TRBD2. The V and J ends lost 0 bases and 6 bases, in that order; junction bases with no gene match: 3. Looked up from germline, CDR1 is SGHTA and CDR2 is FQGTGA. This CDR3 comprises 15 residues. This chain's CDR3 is CASSLTRAGGDTQYF. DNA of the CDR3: TGTGCCAGCAGCTTAACGCGAGCGGGAGGGGATACGCAGTATTTT. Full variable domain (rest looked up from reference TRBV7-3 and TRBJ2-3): GAGVSQTPSNKVTEKGKYVELRCDPISGHTALYWYRQSLGQGPEFLIYFQGTGAADDSGLPNDRFFAVRPEGSVSTLKIQRTERGDSAVYLCASSLTRAGGDTQYFGPGTRLTVL.

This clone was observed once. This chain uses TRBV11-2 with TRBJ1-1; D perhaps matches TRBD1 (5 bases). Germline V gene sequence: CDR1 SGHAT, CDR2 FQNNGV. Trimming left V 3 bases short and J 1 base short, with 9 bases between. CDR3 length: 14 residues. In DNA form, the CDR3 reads TGTGCCAGCAGCTTTGAGGGGCAGAACACTGAAGCTTTCTTT. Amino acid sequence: CASSFEGQNTEAFF.

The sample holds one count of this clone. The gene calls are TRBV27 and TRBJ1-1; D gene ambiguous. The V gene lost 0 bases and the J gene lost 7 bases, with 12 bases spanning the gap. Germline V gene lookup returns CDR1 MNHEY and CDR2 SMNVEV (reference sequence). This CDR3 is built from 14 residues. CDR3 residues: CASSLSIFSLEAFF. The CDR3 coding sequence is TGTGCCAGCAGTTTATCGATCTTCAGTCTTGAAGCTTTCTTT.

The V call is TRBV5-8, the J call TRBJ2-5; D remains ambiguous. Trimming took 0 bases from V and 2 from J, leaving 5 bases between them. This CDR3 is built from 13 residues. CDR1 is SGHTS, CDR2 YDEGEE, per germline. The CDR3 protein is CASSLVQQETQYF. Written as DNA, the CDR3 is TGTGCCAGCAGCTTGGTACAGCAAGAGACCCAGTACTTC.

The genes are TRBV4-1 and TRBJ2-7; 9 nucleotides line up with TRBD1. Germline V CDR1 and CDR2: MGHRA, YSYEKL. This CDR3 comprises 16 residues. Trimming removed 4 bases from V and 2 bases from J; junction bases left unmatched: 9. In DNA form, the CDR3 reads TGCGCCAGCAGCCCCTCCTGGGGACAGGGTACCTACGAGCAGTACTTC. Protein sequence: CASSPSWGQGTYEQYF.

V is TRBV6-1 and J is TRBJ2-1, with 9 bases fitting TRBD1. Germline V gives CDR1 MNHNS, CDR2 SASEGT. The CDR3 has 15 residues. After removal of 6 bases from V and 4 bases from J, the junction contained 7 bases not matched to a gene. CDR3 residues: CASSKTGGGYNEQFF. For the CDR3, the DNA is TGTGCCAGCAGCAAGACAGGGGGTGGGTACAATGAGCAGTTCTTC.

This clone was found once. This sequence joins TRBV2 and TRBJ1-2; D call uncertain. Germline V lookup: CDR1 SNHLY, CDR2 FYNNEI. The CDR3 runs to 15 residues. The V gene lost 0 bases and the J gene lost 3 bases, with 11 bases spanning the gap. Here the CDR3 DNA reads TGTGCCAGCAGTGAAGCTATTCCCGCAGACTATGGCTACACCTTC. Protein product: CASSEAIPADYGYTF.

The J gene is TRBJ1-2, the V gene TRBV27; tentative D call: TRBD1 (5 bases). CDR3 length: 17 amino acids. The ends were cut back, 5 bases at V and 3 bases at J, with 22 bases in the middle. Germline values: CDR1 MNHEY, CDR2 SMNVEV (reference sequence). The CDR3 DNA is TGTGCCAGCAGTCCCCTCCCCCAGGGCATCCCTGACTATGGCTACACCTTC. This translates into CASSPLPQGIPDYGYTF.

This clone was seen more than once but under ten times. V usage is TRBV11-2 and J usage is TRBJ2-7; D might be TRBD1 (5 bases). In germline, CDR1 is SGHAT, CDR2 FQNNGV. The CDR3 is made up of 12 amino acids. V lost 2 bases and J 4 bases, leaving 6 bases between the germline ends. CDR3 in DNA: TGTGCCAGCAGCTTATACAGGTACGAGCAGTACTTC. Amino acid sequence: CASSLYRYEQYF.

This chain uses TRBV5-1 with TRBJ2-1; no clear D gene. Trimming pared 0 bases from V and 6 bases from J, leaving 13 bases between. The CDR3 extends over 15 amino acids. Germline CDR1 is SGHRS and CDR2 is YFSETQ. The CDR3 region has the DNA TGCGCCAGCAGCTTGGCCCCTAGGCCTGGCAATGAGCAGTTCTTC. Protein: CASSLAPRPGNEQFF.

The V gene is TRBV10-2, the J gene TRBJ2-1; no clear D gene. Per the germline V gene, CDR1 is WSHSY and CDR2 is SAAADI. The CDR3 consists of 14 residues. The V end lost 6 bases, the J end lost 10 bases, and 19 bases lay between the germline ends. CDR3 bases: TGCGCCAGCAGGGGAAGGGCTCCGCAATCAGAGCAGTTCTTC. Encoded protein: CASRGRAPQSEQFF.

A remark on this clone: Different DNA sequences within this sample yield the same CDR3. The CDR3 protein is CASSLGATGELFF. CDR3 in DNA: TGTGCCAGCAGCTTGGGCGCCACCGGGGAGCTGTTTTTT. V is TRBV5-6 and J is TRBJ2-2; D is undetermined. The CDR3 length is 13 residues. The germline CDR1 and CDR2 sequences are SGHDT and YYEEEE. Trimming removed 0 bases from V and 4 bases from J, with 4 bases in between.